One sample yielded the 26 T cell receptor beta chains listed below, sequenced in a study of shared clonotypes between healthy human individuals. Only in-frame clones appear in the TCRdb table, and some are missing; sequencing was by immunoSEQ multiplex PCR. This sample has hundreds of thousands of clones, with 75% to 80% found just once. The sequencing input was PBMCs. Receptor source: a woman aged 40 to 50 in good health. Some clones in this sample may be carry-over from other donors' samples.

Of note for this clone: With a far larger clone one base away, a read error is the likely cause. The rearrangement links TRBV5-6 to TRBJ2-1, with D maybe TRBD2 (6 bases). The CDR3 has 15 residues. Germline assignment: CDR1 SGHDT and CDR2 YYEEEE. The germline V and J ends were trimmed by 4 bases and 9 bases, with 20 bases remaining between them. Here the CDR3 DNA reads TGTGCCAGCAGCCTGCCGGGAGTAGTAGACAGTGAGCAGTTCTTC. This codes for CASSLPGVVDSEQFF.

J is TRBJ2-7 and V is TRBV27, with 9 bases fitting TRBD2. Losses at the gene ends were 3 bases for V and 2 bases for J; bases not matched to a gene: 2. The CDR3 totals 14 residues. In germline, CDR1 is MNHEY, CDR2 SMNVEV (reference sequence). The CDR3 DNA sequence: TGTGCCAGCAGTTTGGCGGGAGGGCCCTACGAGCAGTACTTC. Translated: CASSLAGGPYEQYF.

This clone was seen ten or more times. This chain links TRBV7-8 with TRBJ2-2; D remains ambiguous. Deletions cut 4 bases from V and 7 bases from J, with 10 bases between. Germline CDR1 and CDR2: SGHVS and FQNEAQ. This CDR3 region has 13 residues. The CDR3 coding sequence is TGTGCCAGCAGCTCCACCCGTGGCGGGGAGCTGTTTTTT. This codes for CASSSTRGGELFF. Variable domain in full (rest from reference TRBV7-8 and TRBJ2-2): GAGVSQSPRYKVAKRGQDVALRCDPISGHVSLFWYQQALGQGPEFLTYFQNEAQLDKSGLPSDRFFAERPEGSVSTLKIQRTQQEDSAVYLCASSSTRGGELFFGEGSRLTVL.

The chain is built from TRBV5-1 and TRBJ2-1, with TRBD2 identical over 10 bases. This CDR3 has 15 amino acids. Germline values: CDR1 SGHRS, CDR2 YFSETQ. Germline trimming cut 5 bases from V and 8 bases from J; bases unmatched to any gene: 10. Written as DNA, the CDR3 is TGCGCCAGCAGACGCCTAGCGGGAGAATCGCATGAGCAGTTCTTC. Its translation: CASRRLAGESHEQFF.

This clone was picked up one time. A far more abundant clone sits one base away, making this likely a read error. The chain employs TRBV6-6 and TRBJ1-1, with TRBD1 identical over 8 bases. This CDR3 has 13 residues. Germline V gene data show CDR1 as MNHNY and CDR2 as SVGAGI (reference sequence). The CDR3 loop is CVSSSTPGQGAFF. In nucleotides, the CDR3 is TGTGTCAGCAGTTCCACCCCCGGACAGGGAGCTTTCTTT.

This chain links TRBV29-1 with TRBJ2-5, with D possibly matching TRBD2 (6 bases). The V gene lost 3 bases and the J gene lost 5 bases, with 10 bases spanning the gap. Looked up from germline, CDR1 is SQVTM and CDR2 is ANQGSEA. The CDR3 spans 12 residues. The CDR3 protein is CSVEDREETQYF. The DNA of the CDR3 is TGCAGCGTTGAGGACCGGGAGGAGACCCAGTACTTC.

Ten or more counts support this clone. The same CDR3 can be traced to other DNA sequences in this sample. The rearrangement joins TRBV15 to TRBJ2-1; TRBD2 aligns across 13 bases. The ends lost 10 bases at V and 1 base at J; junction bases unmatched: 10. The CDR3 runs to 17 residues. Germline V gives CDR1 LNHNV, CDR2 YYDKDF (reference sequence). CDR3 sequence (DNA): TGTGCCATTGATAGGACTAGCGGGAGTAGTTCCTACAATGAGCAGTTCTTC. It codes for CAIDRTSGSSSYNEQFF.

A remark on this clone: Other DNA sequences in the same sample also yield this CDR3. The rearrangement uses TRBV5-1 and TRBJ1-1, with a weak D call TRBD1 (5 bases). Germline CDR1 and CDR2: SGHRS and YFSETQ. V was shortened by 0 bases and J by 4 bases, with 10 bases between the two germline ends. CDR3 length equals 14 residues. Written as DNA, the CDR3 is TGCGCCAGCAGCTTGGGGCAGGGTGGCACTGAAGCTTTCTTT. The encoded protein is CASSLGQGGTEAFF.

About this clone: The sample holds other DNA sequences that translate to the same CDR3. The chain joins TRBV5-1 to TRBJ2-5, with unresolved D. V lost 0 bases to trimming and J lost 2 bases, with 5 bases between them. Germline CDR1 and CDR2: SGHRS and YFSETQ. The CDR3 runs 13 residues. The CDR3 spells CASSLAPQETQYF. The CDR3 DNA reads TGCGCCAGCAGCTTGGCCCCTCAAGAGACCCAGTACTTC.

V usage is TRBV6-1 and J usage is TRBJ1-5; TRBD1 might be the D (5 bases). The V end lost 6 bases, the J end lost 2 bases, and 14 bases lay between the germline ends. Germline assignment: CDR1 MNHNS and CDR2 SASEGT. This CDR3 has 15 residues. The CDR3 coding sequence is TGTGCCAGCAGAACCGTAGGGGTCGGCAATCAGCCCCAGCATTTT. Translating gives CASRTVGVGNQPQHF.

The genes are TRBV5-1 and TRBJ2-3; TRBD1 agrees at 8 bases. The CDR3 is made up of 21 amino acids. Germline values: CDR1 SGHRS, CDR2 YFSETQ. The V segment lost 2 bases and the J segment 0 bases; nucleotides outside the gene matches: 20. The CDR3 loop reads CASSLTAGGHIRRLSTDTQYF. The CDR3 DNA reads TGCGCCAGCAGCTTAACGGCAGGGGGCCACATCCGTAGACTTAGCACAGATACGCAGTATTTT.

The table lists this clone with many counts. The CDR3 is CASSLRQTSGKDEQYF. The CDR3 DNA is TGTGCCAGCAGCTTAAGGCAGACTAGCGGGAAGGACGAGCAGTACTTC. The chain recombines TRBV7-3 with TRBJ2-7, with 11 bases that match TRBD2. The CDR3 is made up of 16 amino acids. Germline V gene sequence: CDR1 SGHTA, CDR2 FQGTGA. Trimming cost V 1 base and J 5 bases; bases outside gene matches: 7.

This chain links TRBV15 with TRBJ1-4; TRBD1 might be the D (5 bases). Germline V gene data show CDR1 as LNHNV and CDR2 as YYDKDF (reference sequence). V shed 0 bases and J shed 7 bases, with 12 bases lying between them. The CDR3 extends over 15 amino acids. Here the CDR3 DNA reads TGTGCCACCAGCAGAGATGATAGGGGCGGTGAAAAACTGTTTTTT. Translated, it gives CATSRDDRGGEKLFF.

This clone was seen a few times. CDR3: CSVELKTLGNTIYF. Written as DNA, the CDR3 is TGCAGCGTTGAATTAAAGACCTTGGGAAACACCATATATTTT. The chain carries TRBV29-1 and TRBJ1-3; D not certain. The V end lost 2 bases, the J end lost 4 bases, and 12 bases lay between the germline ends. Per germline, CDR1 SQVTM and CDR2 ANQGSEA. This CDR3 is built from 14 residues.

The CDR3 region is CASSPLGGGTNEKLFF. The CDR3 coding sequence is TGTGCCAGCAGTCCACTCGGGGGGGGAACTAATGAAAAACTGTTTTTT. The rearrangement links TRBV28 to TRBJ1-4, with D perhaps TRBD1 (5 bases). Between the trimmed V and J ends, which lost 5 bases and 1 base, there was a span of 14 bases. Germline V CDR1 and CDR2: MDHEN, SYDVKM. The CDR3 sequence is 16 residues long.

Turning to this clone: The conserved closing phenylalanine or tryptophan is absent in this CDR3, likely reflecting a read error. The CDR3 reads CASSYPGTGAYEQYL. In DNA, the CDR3 is TGTGCCAGCAGCTATCCCGGGACAGGGGCCTACGAGCAGTACCTC. J is TRBJ2-7 and V is TRBV11-2; TRBD1 matches 10 bases. Germline CDR1 reads SGHAT; CDR2 reads FQNNGV. The length of the CDR3 is 15 residues. J lost 2 bases, V lost 4 bases, and 5 bases had no gene match.

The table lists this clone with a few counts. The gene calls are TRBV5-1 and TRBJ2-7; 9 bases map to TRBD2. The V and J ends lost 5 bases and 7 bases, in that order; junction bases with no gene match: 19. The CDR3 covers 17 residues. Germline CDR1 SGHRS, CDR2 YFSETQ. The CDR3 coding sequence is TGCGCCAGCAGAACTTCGTGGGGACTAGCAGATACCCCTGAGCAGTACTTC. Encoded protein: CASRTSWGLADTPEQYF. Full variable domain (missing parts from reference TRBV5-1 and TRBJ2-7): KAGVTQTPRYLIKTRGQQVTLSCSPISGHRSVSWYQQTPGQGLQFLFEYFSETQRNKGNFPGRFSGRQFSNSRSEMNVSTLELGDSALYLCASRTSWGLADTPEQYFGPGTRLTVT.

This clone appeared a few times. In DNA form, the CDR3 reads TGTGCCATCAGTGAGGGGGACAGGGGGCCGTTCTTT. It codes for CAISEGDRGPFF. The chain uses TRBV10-3 and TRBJ1-1, with 12 bases lining up with TRBD1. This CDR3 is built from 12 residues. The junction had 3 bases not matched to a gene; V was cut back by 2 bases and J by 14 bases. Germline V CDR1 and CDR2: ENHRY, SYGVKD.

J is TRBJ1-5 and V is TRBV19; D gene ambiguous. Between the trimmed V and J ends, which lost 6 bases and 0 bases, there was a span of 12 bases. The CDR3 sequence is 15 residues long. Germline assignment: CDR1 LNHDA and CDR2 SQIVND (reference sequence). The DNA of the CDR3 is TGTGCCAGTAGCCCGTGGCAGACTAGCAATCAGCCCCAGCATTTT. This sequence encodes CASSPWQTSNQPQHF.

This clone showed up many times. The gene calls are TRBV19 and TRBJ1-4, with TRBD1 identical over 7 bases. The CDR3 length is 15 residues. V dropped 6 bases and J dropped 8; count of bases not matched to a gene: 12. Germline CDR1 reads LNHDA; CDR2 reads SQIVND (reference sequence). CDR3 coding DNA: TGTGCCAGTAGCACAGGGGAGGAGGGATACGAAAAACTGTTTTTT. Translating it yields CASSTGEEGYEKLFF.

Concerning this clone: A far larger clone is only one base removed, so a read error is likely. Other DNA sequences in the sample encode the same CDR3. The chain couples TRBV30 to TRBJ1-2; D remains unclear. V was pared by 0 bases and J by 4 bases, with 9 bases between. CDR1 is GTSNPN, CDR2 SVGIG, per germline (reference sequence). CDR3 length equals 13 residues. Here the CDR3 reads CAWSVGGPYGYTF. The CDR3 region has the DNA TGTGCCTGGAGTGTTGGCGGCCCCTATGGCTACACCTTC.

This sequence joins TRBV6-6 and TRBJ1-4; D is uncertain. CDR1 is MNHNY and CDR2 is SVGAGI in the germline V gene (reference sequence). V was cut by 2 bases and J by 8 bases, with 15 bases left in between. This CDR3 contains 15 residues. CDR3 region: CASSYGWGVREKLFF. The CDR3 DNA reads TGTGCCAGCAGTTACGGCTGGGGAGTACGGGAAAAACTGTTTTTT.

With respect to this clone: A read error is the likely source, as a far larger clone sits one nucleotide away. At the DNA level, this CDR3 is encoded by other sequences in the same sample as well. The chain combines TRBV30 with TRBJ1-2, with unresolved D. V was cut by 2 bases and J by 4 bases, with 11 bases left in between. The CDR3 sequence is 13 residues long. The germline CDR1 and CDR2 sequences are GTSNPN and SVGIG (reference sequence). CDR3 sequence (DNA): TGTGCCTGGAGTTTAGGACGGATCTATGGCTACACCTTC. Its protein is CAWSLGRIYGYTF.

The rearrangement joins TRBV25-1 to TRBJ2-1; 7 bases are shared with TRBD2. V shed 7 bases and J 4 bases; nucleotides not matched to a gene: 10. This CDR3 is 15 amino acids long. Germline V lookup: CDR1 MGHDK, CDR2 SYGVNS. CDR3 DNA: TGTGCCAGCAAGTCCCTAGCGGACCCATACAATGAGCAGTTCTTC. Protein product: CASKSLADPYNEQFF.

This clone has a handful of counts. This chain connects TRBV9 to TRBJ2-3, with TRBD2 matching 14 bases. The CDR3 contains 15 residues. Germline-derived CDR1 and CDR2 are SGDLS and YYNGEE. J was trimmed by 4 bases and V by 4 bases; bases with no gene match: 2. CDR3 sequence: CASSKGLAGADTQYF. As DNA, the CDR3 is TGTGCCAGCAGCAAGGGACTAGCGGGAGCAGATACGCAGTATTTT.

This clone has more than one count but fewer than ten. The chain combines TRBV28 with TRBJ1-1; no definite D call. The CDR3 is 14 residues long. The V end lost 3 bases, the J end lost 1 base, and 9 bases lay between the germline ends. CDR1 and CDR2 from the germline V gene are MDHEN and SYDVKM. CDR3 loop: CASSLPRENTEAFF. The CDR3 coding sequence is TGTGCCAGCAGTTTGCCCAGAGAGAACACTGAAGCTTTCTTT.